The present T cell receptor (beta chain) was sequenced within a study of CD8+CD57+ T cells in acquired aplastic anemia. Overall study context: Sorted CD4+ and CD8+ cells yielded DNA averaging roughly 3.3 ug.

In patients chosen for sequencing, flow cytometry had shown CD8+CD57+ cell expansion. At the time of blood sampling, patients had not yet received any therapy. Trimming took off 3 bases at V and 4 bases at J, with 9 bases between the two ends. The CDR3 sequence is 13 residues long. Germline V CDR1 and CDR2: KGHSH, LQKENI. TCR beta VDJ and CDR3 profiling used genomic DNA as template. In TCRdb, the reads were re-called with MiXCR into one record per CDR3 protein. The sample holds hundreds of thousands of distinct CDR3 sequences, around 32% seen once. The chain carries TRBV18 and TRBJ1-2; D is unclear. This clonotype was sampled from a human donor with aplastic anemia. Source material: sorted CD4+, CD8+, or CD8+CD57+ T cells (not recorded which) from PBMCs. CDR3 loop: CASSPSRGYGYTF. The CDR3 DNA follows: TGTGCCAGCTCACCCTCACGCGGCTATGGCTACACCTTC.